This TCR beta chain was recovered during a study of blood T cell repertoires in COVID-19. Study context: Spain, Italy and the United States supplied samples that represented acute and convalescent COVID-19. The cDNA or gDNA used as material had been derived from T cells, B-cell-depleted T cells, or PBMCs.

The V gene end was trimmed by 0 bases and the J gene end by 4 bases; junction bases not matched to a gene: 3. Germline CDR1 SGHRS, CDR2 YFSETQ. This CDR3 is 16 amino acids long. As concerns this clone: Other DNA sequences in the sample encode the same CDR3.

In the original analysis: Scientists estimated how many nucleated cells there were by amplifying reference gene primers. Sequencing used immunoSEQ multiplex PCR; TCRdb keeps in-frame clones, though not all of them. V, J and clone size derive from that table, while D and trimming were established from the DNA sequence. Here the sample spans some 97,000 clones, roughly 92% being singletons. The chain carries TRBV5-1 and TRBJ1-3; TRBD1 matches at 11 bases. Sequencing was carried out using peripheral blood. This TCR came from a man between 45 and 60 years old with active COVID-19. The CDR3, as DNA: TGCGCCAGCAGCTTGGATGGGACAGGGGGAGGAAACACCATATATTTT. Its protein is CASSLDGTGGGNTIYF.